This TCR beta chain came from a study of cytomegalovirus exposure and HLA in healthy donors. Whole-study findings and limits: CMV serostatus alone was available as immune exposure information. For most TCR beta V segments, an earlier analysis put the productive rate at about 90% or about 30% of the time. Reports described diagnosis of cytomegalovirus status by the classifier as highly specific and sensitive. TCR beta sequences numbering around 15,000 were associated with HLA alleles at 0.05 false discovery rate in a later analysis.

In regard to this clone: Antigen specificity is unknown.

Researchers ran the PCR with 60 Vbeta and 13 Jbeta primers. The assay was immunoSEQ multiplex PCR, and TCRdb's table has in-frame clones only and misses some. The sample records under 200,000 clones, 75% being singletons. The CDR3 spans 17 residues. CDR1 KGHSH and CDR2 LQKENI come from the germline V gene. V was clipped by 3 bases and J by 5 bases; unmatched bases: 10. This receptor was obtained from a woman between 45 and 60 years old in good health and CMV-seropositive. Source material: PBMCs. V and J are TRBV18 and TRBJ1-6, with TRBD1 matching 7 bases. This CDR3 is CASSPRQGGRNNSPLHF. As DNA, the CDR3 is TGTGCCAGCTCACCTCGACAGGGTGGACGAAATAATTCACCCCTCCACTTT.